The rows below give T cell receptor beta chains drawn from one sample of a study of T cell responses to AZD1222 COVID-19 vaccine. Clones were read by immunoSEQ multiplex PCR, and TCRdb kept only the in-frame ones, dropping some. Here the sample spans roughly 160,000 clones, 92% being singletons. The sequences come from peripheral blood, collected on day 0 of MenACWY control vaccination. These receptors came from an adult in good health. Each CDR3 is given with its conserved first and last residue. A D gene is named only where the DNA matches it firmly. Only some rows state a clone size, as once, few, many or a class for expanded clones.

clone_size | j_call | d_call | v_call | cdr3_aa | cdr3_nt
- | TRBJ1-2 | - | TRBV28 | CASRRDYGYTF | TGTGCCAGCAGACGGGACTATGGCTACACCTTC
once | TRBJ2-2 | - | TRBV27 | CASSLTGINTGELFF | TGTGCCAGCAGTTTAACGGGGATAAACACCGGGGAGCTGTTTTTT
- | TRBJ1-2 | - | TRBV30 | CAFGHYGYTF | TGTGCCTTCGGACACTATGGCTACACCTTC
- | TRBJ2-2 | TRBD1 | TRBV7-8 | CASSPPGQGIWDTGELFF | TGTGCCAGCAGCCCCCCGGGACAGGGAATTTGGGACACCGGGGAGCTGTTTTTT
once | TRBJ1-1 | - | TRBV7-9 | CASSKDTRGTEAFF | TGTGCCAGCAGCAAAGACACCCGGGGCACTGAAGCTTTCTTT
- | TRBJ2-3 | TRBD2 | TRBV24-1 | CATSDPGLAGREDTQYF | TGTGCCACCAGTGACCCGGGACTAGCGGGAAGGGAAGATACGCAGTATTTT
- | TRBJ2-4 | - | TRBV9 | CASSAGASWDNIQYF | TGTGCCAGCAGCGCCGGCGCCTCATGGGATAACATTCAGTACTTC
- | TRBJ2-2 | - | TRBV2 | CASSEGPLARELFF | TGTGCCAGCAGTGAAGGTCCCCTAGCGCGGGAGCTGTTTTTT
once | TRBJ2-1 | - | TRBV30 | CAWSPPNSYNEQFF | TGTGCCTGGAGCCCCCCGAACTCCTACAATGAGCAGTTCTTC
- | TRBJ2-7 | - | TRBV6-2/TRBV6-3 | CASSYYLENEQYF | TGTGCCAGCAGTTACTACCTGGAAAACGAGCAGTACTTC
- | TRBJ2-3 | TRBD2 | TRBV19 | CASQKLAGGGDTQYF | TGTGCCAGTCAGAAACTAGCGGGCGGAGGAGATACGCAGTATTTT
- | TRBJ1-5 | - | TRBV19 | CASSIDREGSQPQHF | TGTGCCAGTAGTATAGATCGGGAGGGCTCCCAGCCCCAGCATTTT
- | TRBJ2-1 | - | TRBV24-1 | CATTQERPNKSSYNEQFF | TGTGCCACCACCCAAGAGCGCCCCAATAAAAGCTCCTACAATGAGCAGTTCTTC
once | TRBJ2-2 | TRBD1 | TRBV12-5 | CASGLLTFGQVKLFF | TGTGCTAGTGGTTTGCTCACCTTCGGACAGGTGAAGCTGTTTTTT
- | TRBJ2-3 | TRBD2 | TRBV7-9 | CASTPGSSGLGADTQYF | TGTGCCAGCACCCCCGGGTCTAGCGGGCTAGGAGCAGATACGCAGTATTTT
- | TRBJ1-1 | - | TRBV12-5 | CASGLDNEAFF | TGTGCTAGTGGATTAGACAACGAAGCTTTCTTT